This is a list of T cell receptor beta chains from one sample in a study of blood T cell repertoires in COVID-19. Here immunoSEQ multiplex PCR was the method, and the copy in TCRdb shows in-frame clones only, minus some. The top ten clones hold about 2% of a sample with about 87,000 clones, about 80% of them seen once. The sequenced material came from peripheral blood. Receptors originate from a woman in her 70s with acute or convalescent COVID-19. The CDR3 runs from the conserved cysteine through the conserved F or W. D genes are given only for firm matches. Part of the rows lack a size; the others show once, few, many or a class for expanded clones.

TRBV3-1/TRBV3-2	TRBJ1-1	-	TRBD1	CASSQIWLDRESMNTEAFF	TGTGCCAGCAGCCAAATTTGGCTGGACAGGGAGAGCATGAACACTGAAGCTTTCTTT
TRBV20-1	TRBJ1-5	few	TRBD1	CSAIETGNSQPQHF	TGCAGTGCTATTGAGACAGGGAATAGTCAGCCCCAGCATTTT
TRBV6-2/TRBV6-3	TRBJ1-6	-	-	CASSPVDSFYNSPLHF	TGTGCCAGCAGTCCGGTCGACAGTTTCTATAATTCACCCCTCCACTTT
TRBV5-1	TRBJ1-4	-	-	CASATGVNEKLFF	TGCGCCAGCGCGACGGGGGTTAATGAAAAACTGTTTTTT
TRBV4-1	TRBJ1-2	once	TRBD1	CASSPRGQGPDGYTF	TGCGCCAGCAGCCCTCGGGGACAGGGGCCGGATGGCTACACCTTC
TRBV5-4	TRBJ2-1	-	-	CASSGQNEQFF	TGTGCCAGCAGCGGACAGAATGAGCAGTTCTTC
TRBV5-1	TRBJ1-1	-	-	CASSRDNRGQNTEAFF	TGCGCCAGCAGCCGCGACAACCGGGGACAGAACACTGAAGCTTTCTTT
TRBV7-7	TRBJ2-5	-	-	CASSKLGGSQETQYF	TGTGCTAGCAGCAAATTAGGAGGAAGCCAAGAGACCCAGTACTTC
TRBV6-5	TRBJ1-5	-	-	CASSYELNQPQHF	TGTGCCAGCAGTTACGAGTTAAATCAGCCCCAGCATTTT
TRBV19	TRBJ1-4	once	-	CASRGQRGTENEKLFF	TGTGCCAGTAGAGGACAGAGGGGCACCGAGAATGAAAAACTGTTTTTT
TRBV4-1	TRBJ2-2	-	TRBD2	CASSSPQRGLNTGELFF	TGCGCCAGCAGCTCACCGCAGCGGGGGTTAAACACCGGGGAGCTGTTTTTT
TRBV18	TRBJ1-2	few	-	CASSPQGETIGYGYTF	TGTGCCAGCTCACCACAGGGGGAAACAATTGGCTATGGCTACACCTTC
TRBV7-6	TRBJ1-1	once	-	CASIQGWNTEAFF	TGTGCCAGCATTCAGGGCTGGAACACTGAAGCTTTCTTT
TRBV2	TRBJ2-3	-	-	CASSALSTDTQYF	TGTGCCAGCAGTGCACTTAGCACAGATACGCAGTATTTT
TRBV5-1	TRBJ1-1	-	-	CASSGSSVNTEAFF	TGCGCCAGCAGCGGGTCTAGTGTGAACACTGAAGCTTTCTTT